A selection of T cell receptor beta chains follows, all from one sample in a study of shared clonotypes between healthy human individuals. Assay: immunoSEQ multiplex PCR; the TCRdb copy retains only in-frame clones and omits some. Of around 600,000 clones in the sample, 97% are singletons; the top ten hold 0.045% to 0.07%. The sample comprised naive CD4+ T cells sorted from blood. Every receptor here comes from a woman in her 30s in good health. Both conserved end residues are part of each CDR3. The order of the fields is V gene, CDR3 protein.

V: TRBV5-3; CDR3: CARSLDSNQPQHF
V: TRBV5-4; CDR3: CASRQIGTYGYTF
V: TRBV6-1; CDR3: CASRPTRRVEKLFF
V: TRBV5-4; CDR3: CASSRTSGYNEQFF
V: TRBV30; CDR3: CAWTAPSGNTIYF
V: TRBV19; CDR3: CASRAVRRDGEAFF
V: TRBV6-6; CDR3: CASSYNRVEQYF
V: TRBV5-4; CDR3: CASSLVVTGANVLTF
V: TRBV13; CDR3: CASSPGGTSGIFEQFF
V: TRBV11-1; CDR3: CASSLGREAFF
V: TRBV10-2; CDR3: CASKGTIYEQYF
V: TRBV2; CDR3: CASSDPGLKLFF
V: TRBV19; CDR3: CASSTLDRDYNEQFF
V: TRBV7-8; CDR3: CASSPQTSSVYNEQFF
V: TRBV14; CDR3: CASSQEPVSYEQYF
V: TRBV2; CDR3: CASSEARLGAGANVLTF
V: TRBV7-9; CDR3: CASSLAWEMNTEAFF
V: TRBV27; CDR3: CASSFVAGPGTQYF
V: TRBV15; CDR3: CATSRDPREIGYTF
V: TRBV2; CDR3: CASSTQGTYGYTF
V: TRBV29-1; CDR3: CSAPHPLTEETQYF
V: TRBV11-2; CDR3: CASSRDGGSNQPQHF
V: TRBV19; CDR3: CASSVAGGYSGNTIYF
V: TRBV5-5; CDR3: CASSRNTGELFF
V: TRBV5-1; CDR3: CASSLAGDPRGEQYF
V: TRBV28; CDR3: CASTFLGDTQYF
V: TRBV2; CDR3: CASSNMRGRLRKETQYF
V: TRBV6-5; CDR3: CASSYSIRGTEAFF
V: TRBV19; CDR3: CASRSQQETQYF
V: TRBV11-3; CDR3: CASSLDRSSGNRDEQFF
V: TRBV5-1; CDR3: CASSELSRSSGANVLTF
V: TRBV6-5; CDR3: CASSGDRGLGGYTF
V: TRBV19; CDR3: CASSREGLSYEQYF
V: TRBV5-4; CDR3: CASSLAGQRDPGELFF